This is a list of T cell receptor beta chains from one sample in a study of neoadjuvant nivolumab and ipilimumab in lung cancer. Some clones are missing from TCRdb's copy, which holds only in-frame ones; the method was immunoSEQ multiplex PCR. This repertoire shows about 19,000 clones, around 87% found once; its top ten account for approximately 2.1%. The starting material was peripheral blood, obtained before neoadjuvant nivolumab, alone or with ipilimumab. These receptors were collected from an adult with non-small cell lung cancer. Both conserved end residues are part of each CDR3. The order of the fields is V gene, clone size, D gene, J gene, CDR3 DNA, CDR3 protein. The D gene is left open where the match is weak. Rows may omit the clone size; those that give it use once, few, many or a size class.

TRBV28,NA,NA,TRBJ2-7,TGTGCCAGCAGTCCCCAGACAGAGACTTCCTACGAGCAGTACTTC,CASSPQTETSYEQYF
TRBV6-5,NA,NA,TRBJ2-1,TGTGCCAGCACCGCGGGTCTTAGCAATGAGCAGTTCTTC,CASTAGLSNEQFF
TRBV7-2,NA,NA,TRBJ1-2,TGTGCCAGCAGCTTATCGGGAGATTTGAACTATGGCTACACCTTC,CASSLSGDLNYGYTF
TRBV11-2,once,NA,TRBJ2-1,TGTGCCAGCAGCCCCCAAATGGCACTCTCCTACAATGAGCAGTTCTTC,CASSPQMALSYNEQFF
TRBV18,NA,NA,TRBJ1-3,TGTGCCAGCTCACCTGGGGTCGGTAGCAACACCATATATTTT,CASSPGVGSNTIYF
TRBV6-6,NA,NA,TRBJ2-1,TGTGCCAGCAGTACCCCCTCCCCGAGTGAGCAGTTCTTC,CASSTPSPSEQFF
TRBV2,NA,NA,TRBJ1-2,TGTGCCAGCAGCTTACCCAGGGTATCCGACTATGGCTACACCTTC,CASSLPRVSDYGYTF
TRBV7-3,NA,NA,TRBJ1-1,TGTGCCAGCAGCGGCCCTCGCGAAAACACTGAAGCTTTCTTT,CASSGPRENTEAFF
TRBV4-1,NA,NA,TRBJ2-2,TGCGCCAGCAGCCAAGATATCAACACCGGGGAGCTGTTTTTT,CASSQDINTGELFF
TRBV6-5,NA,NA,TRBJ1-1,TGTGCCAGCAGCCACCGGAAAACAGTGAACACTGAAGCTTTCTTT,CASSHRKTVNTEAFF
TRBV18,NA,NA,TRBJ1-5,TGTGCCAGCTCACAGGGAGGTTGGGATCAGCCCCAGCATTTT,CASSQGGWDQPQHF
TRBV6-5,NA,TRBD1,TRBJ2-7,TGTGCCAGCAGTTACTCGGGACAGATCTACGAGCAGTACTTC,CASSYSGQIYEQYF
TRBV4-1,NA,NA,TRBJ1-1,TGCGCCAGCAGCCAATGGGCACGGTACACTGAAGCTTTCTTT,CASSQWARYTEAFF
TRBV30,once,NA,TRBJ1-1,TGTGCCTGGAGTGAGGGGTGGGGCACTGAAGCTTTCTTT,CAWSEGWGTEAFF
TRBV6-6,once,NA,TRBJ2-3,TGTGCCAGCAAAACTTGGGAGGAGAACACAGATACGCAGTATTTT,CASKTWEENTDTQYF
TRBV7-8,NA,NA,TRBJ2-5,TGTGCCAGCAGCCATTACCAAGAGACCCAGTACTTC,CASSHYQETQYF
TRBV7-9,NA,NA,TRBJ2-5,TGTGCCAGCAGCTTATCGGGCGACGGGACCCAGTACTTC,CASSLSGDGTQYF
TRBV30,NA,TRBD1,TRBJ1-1,TGTGCCGGCCAACAGGGGGACGGCACTGAAGCTTTCTTT,CAGQQGDGTEAFF
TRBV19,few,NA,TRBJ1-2,TGTGCCAGTAAGGGTAATGGCTACACCTTC,CASKGNGYTF
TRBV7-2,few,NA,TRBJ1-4,TGTGCCAGCAGCTTAGGTGGGGTTGGTGAAAAACTGTTTTTT,CASSLGGVGEKLFF
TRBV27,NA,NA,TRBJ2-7,TGTGCCAGCCGAAAGACAGGCCCCTACGAGCAGTACTTC,CASRKTGPYEQYF
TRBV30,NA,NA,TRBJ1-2,TGTGCCTGGAGCCCTACCCGGGGGGCGAAAGGCTACACCTTC,CAWSPTRGAKGYTF
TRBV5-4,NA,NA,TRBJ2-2,TGTGCCAGCAGCACCAGGAACCGGGACACCGGGGAGCTGTTTTTT,CASSTRNRDTGELFF
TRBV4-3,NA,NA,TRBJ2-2,TGCGCCAGCAGCCCAGGTTGGGTGAACACCGGGGAGCTGTTTTTT,CASSPGWVNTGELFF
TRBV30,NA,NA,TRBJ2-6,TGTGCCTGGAGGTCTCGGGGGGCAGGATCTGGGGCCAACGTCCTGACTTTC,CAWRSRGAGSGANVLTF
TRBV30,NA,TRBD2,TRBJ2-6,TGTGCCTGGAGTGTACAAATCCGACTAGCGGCTGGGGCCAACGTCCTGACTTTC,CAWSVQIRLAAGANVLTF
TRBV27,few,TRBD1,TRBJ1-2,TGTGCCAGCAGTCTGGGACAGGGGGGTGGCTACACCTTC,CASSLGQGGGYTF
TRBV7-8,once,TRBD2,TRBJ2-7,TGTGCCAGCAGCTCCGAATACAGGCTAGCGGGCTCCTACGAGCAGTACTTC,CASSSEYRLAGSYEQYF
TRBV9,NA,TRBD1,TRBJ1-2,TGTGCCAGCAGCGTAGATGTTTCGGGTGGACAGGGCCGCTCGAGCGCTGGCTACACCTTC,CASSVDVSGGQGRSSAGYTF
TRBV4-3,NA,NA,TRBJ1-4,TGCGCCAGCAGCCAAGATGCAGGGCCGAATGAAAAACTGTTTTTT,CASSQDAGPNEKLFF
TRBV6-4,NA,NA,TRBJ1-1,TGTGCCAGCTCCCGGACCTCGGTGGGCACTGAAGCTTTCTTT,CASSRTSVGTEAFF
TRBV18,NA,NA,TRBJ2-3,TGTGCCAGCTCACCGGGACACCACACAGATACGCAGTATTTT,CASSPGHHTDTQYF
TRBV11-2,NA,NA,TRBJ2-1,TGTGCCAGCAGCTTAGAGCATGTCGGGCAGTTCTTC,CASSLEHVGQFF
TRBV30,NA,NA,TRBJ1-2,TGTGCCTGGAGAGAAGGGGTGCTCTATGGCTACACCTTC,CAWREGVLYGYTF
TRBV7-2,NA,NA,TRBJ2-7,TGTGCCAGCAGCTTAGGGGGAAGTAGAACCTACGAGCAGTACTTC,CASSLGGSRTYEQYF
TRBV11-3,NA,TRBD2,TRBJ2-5,TGTGCCAGCAGCCCTCGGACTAGCGGGAGTGGGGAGACCCAGTACTTC,CASSPRTSGSGETQYF
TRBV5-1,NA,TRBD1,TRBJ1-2,TGCGCCAGCAGCCAGACAGGGACGAATGGCTACACCTTC,CASSQTGTNGYTF
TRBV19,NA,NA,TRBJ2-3,TGTGCCAGTAGTATCGCAGCGGAAAGCACAGATACGCAGTATTTT,CASSIAAESTDTQYF
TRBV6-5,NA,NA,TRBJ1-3,TGTGCCAGCAGTTACCGAGCAGGCAGCTCTGGAAACACCATATATTTT,CASSYRAGSSGNTIYF
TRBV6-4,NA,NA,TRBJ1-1,TGTGCCAGCAGCCGCACAGGGACGACTGAAGCTTTCTTT,CASSRTGTTEAFF
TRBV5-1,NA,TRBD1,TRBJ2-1,TGCGCCAGCCGCAGGACAGGGGGGGACAATGAGCAGTTCTTC,CASRRTGGDNEQFF
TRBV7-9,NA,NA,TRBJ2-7,TGTGCCAGCAGCGGGAGGCTGTCCTACGAGCAGTACTTC,CASSGRLSYEQYF
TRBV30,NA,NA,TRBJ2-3,TGTGCCTGGAGTTACCTCGGGCAGGGGGGGACAGATACGCAGTATTTT,CAWSYLGQGGTDTQYF
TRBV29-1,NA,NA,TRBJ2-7,TGCAGCGTTCTTCGTTGGGGCGATAACTACGAGCAGTACTTC,CSVLRWGDNYEQYF
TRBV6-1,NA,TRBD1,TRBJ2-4,TGTGCCAGCAGGGACAGGGTTCAGTACTTC,CASRDRVQYF
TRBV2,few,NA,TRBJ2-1,TGTGCCAGCAGTGCCTACCGGGACACGTCGGGTCTTCAGTTCTTC,CASSAYRDTSGLQFF
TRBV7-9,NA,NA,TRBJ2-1,TGTGCCAGCAGCGACCCGGGACTCTCCAGAAGTGAGCAGTTCTTC,CASSDPGLSRSEQFF
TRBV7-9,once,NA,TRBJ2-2,TGTGCCAGCAGCTTAGAAGGAGGTGGCGGGGAGCTGTTTTTT,CASSLEGGGGELFF